These 29 T cell receptor beta chains share one sample of origin, sequenced in a study of monozygotic twins with inflammatory bowel disease (dated 2019 in TCRdb). Library creation used 5' RACE. For sequencing, an Illumina HiSeq 2500 was employed. TCRdb reprocessed the reads; each CDR3 protein sequence makes one entry, and DNA is unavailable. This sample's table has entries for some 190,000 distinct CDR3 sequences. Together, the top ten hold 7.7% of the sample. Material for sequencing was blood. The receptors here all came from a human donor with ulcerative colitis or Crohn's disease, or a healthy co-twin of an affected twin (not recorded which).

The chain recombines TRBV12-3 or TRBV12-4 with TRBJ2-1; there is no DNA to check the TCRdb D call of TRBD2. This CDR3 is 14 amino acids long. CDR3 in amino acids: CASSFSGRENEQFF.

V is TRBV3-1 and J is TRBJ1-2; no DNA is available, so the TRBD1 call from TCRdb remains unchecked. The CDR3 runs 13 residues. Germline V gives CDR1 LGHDT, CDR2 YNNKEL (reference sequence). CDR3 protein: CASSQGDSYGYTF.

The chain carries TRBV13 and TRBJ1-1; TCRdb designates TRBD1, a call that cannot be tested without DNA. This CDR3 has 13 residues. In germline, CDR1 is PRHDT, CDR2 FYEKMQ (reference sequence). CDR3 sequence reads: CASGTLGKTEAFF.

This chain's CDR3 is CASSYRVGGASSYNEQFF. This sequence joins TRBV6-2 or TRBV6-3 and TRBJ2-1; as DNA is missing, the TRBD1 call by TCRdb cannot be tested. The CDR3 contains 18 residues. The germline V gene has CDR1 MNHEY and CDR2 SVGEGT.

The chain carries TRBV12-3 or TRBV12-4 and TRBJ1-5; lacking DNA, the TRBD1 call made by TCRdb goes unchecked. There are 13 residues in the CDR3. The CDR3 sequence is CASSQIPGGAQHF.

The chain joins TRBV5-1 to TRBJ2-7; without DNA, the TCRdb call of TRBD1 cannot be checked. CDR1 is SGHRS and CDR2 is YFSETQ in the germline V gene. The CDR3 has 16 residues. CDR3: CASSTRQGQKSYEQYF.

This chain links TRBV7-2 with TRBJ2-1; the TCRdb call, TRBD2, lacks DNA for checking. The CDR3 has 16 amino acids. Germline V lookup: CDR1 SGHTA, CDR2 FQGNSA. The CDR3 is CASSLVVGGPNNEQFF. The full variable domain, its missing parts supplied by reference TRBV7-2 and TRBJ2-1, is GAGVSQSPSNKVTEKGKDVELRCDPISGHTALYWYRQSLGQGLEFLIYFQGNSAPDKSGLPSDRFSAERTGGSVSTLTIQRTQQEDSAVYLCASSLVVGGPNNEQFFGPGTRLTVL.

The rearrangement joins TRBV7-6 to TRBJ1-1; without DNA, the TCRdb call of TRBD1 cannot be checked. The length of the CDR3 is 15 residues. Looked up from germline, CDR1 is SGHVS and CDR2 is FNYEAQ. This CDR3 reads CASSRFRDSPTEAFF.

The rearrangement links TRBV20-1 to TRBJ2-4. The CDR3 runs 15 residues. Germline CDR1 DFQATT, CDR2 SNEGSKA (reference sequence). The CDR3 region is CSARDDGTTKNIQYF.

The CDR3 here is CASSAGEAGNTIYF. The chain joins TRBV5-1 to TRBJ1-3. The germline CDR1 and CDR2 sequences are SGHRS and YFSETQ. The CDR3 extends over 14 amino acids. Combining the CDR3 with reference TRBV5-1 and TRBJ1-3 gives the whole variable domain KAGVTQTPRYLIKTRGQQVTLSCSPISGHRSVSWYQQTPGQGLQFLFEYFSETQRNKGNFPGRFSGRQFSNSRSEMNVSTLELGDSALYLCASSAGEAGNTIYFGEGSWLTVV.

The chain couples TRBV7-2 to TRBJ1-2; the D gene TCRdb calls, TRBD1, cannot be checked with no DNA. The CDR3 covers 13 residues. Germline CDR1 and CDR2: SGHTA and FQGNSA. The CDR3 loop reads CASSLGGTYGYTF.

This chain connects TRBV7-2 to TRBJ2-3. The germline V gene encodes CDR1 SGHTA and CDR2 FQGNSA. The CDR3 length is 15 residues. The CDR3 region is CASSFFRTSADTQYF. Supplemented by reference TRBV7-2 and TRBJ2-3, the full variable domain reads GAGVSQSPSNKVTEKGKDVELRCDPISGHTALYWYRQSLGQGLEFLIYFQGNSAPDKSGLPSDRFSAERTGGSVSTLTIQRTQQEDSAVYLCASSFFRTSADTQYFGPGTRLTVL.

This rearrangement joins TRBV5-3 to TRBJ2-6; without DNA, the TCRdb call of TRBD1 cannot be checked. TRBV5-3 is marked as an open reading frame, function uncertain. The CDR3 totals 16 residues. The CDR3 is CARSLYRFSGANVLTF.

The chain uses TRBV5-1 and TRBJ1-1. Germline V gene sequence: CDR1 SGHRS, CDR2 YFSETQ. This CDR3 is 14 amino acids long. This chain's CDR3 is CASSQVAGSTEAFF.

The V call is TRBV7-2, the J call TRBJ1-1. The CDR3 runs 14 residues. Germline CDR1 and CDR2: SGHTA and FQGNSA. CDR3 amino acids: CASSLWREGLLAFF.

The chain recombines TRBV5-1 with TRBJ2-5; TCRdb outputs TRBD2, but without DNA this stays unchecked. The CDR3 has 15 residues. Germline-derived CDR1 and CDR2 are SGHRS and YFSETQ. This chain's CDR3 is CASSQQSSGQETQYF.

The rearrangement joins TRBV28 to TRBJ2-3; TCRdb designates TRBD1, a call that cannot be tested without DNA. In germline, CDR1 is MDHEN, CDR2 SYDVKM. The CDR3 spans 11 residues. The CDR3 region is CATLQGDTQYF.

The J gene is TRBJ2-1, the V gene TRBV12-3 or TRBV12-4; as DNA is missing, the TRBD2 call by TCRdb cannot be tested. The CDR3 runs to 13 residues. The chain's CDR3 is CASRNRLAYEQFF.

This chain uses TRBV3-1 with TRBJ2-3; TCRdb's D call of TRBD2 is untestable without DNA. The length of the CDR3 is 14 residues. Germline V lookup: CDR1 LGHDT, CDR2 YNNKEL (reference sequence). CDR3 in amino acids: CASSQRGAGDTQYF.

This chain joins TRBV2 and TRBJ1-4; TCRdb's D gene call, TRBD1, goes unchecked for lack of DNA. The CDR3 length is 14 residues. The germline V gene encodes CDR1 SNHLY and CDR2 FYNNEI. Here the CDR3 reads CASSAYRAGEKLFF.

The V call is TRBV29-1, the J call TRBJ1-1. Germline CDR1 reads SQVTM; CDR2 reads ANQGSEA. The CDR3 length is 12 residues. CDR3 in amino acids: CSVLKTNTEAFF. The full variable domain, its missing parts supplied by reference TRBV29-1 and TRBJ1-1, is SAVISQKPSRDICQRGTSLTIQCQVDSQVTMMFWYRQQPGQSLTLIATANQGSEATYESGFVIDKFPISRPNLTFSTLTVSNMSPEDSSIYLCSVLKTNTEAFFGQGTRLTVV.

This chain links TRBV18 with TRBJ1-1. Per germline, CDR1 KGHSH and CDR2 LQKENI. This CDR3 comprises 13 residues. This CDR3 reads CASSPPTDIEAFF.

The chain combines TRBV9 with TRBJ2-3. Germline values: CDR1 SGDLS, CDR2 YYNGEE. The CDR3 has 15 amino acids. This CDR3 is CASSVTSRNTDTQYF.

The rearrangement uses TRBV28 and TRBJ2-7. Germline V gene data show CDR1 as MDHEN and CDR2 as SYDVKM. The CDR3 is 13 residues long. The CDR3 region is CASTYKRNGEQYF.

This chain joins TRBV15 and TRBJ2-3; TCRdb gives TRBD1 as the D gene, but with no DNA this cannot be confirmed. This CDR3 has 16 amino acids. CDR1 and CDR2 (germline): LNHNV, YYDKDF (reference sequence). The CDR3 spells CATSRGTGGPADTQYF.

The V call is TRBV12-3 or TRBV12-4, the J call TRBJ2-1. CDR3 length: 12 amino acids. The CDR3 sequence: CASSPDLNEQFF.

The chain has TRBV6-1 and TRBJ1-6; TCRdb's D call of TRBD1 is untestable without DNA. This CDR3 comprises 16 residues. Germline-derived CDR1 and CDR2 are MNHNS and SASEGT. The CDR3 protein is CASSDPVRGYNSPLHF.

This chain links TRBV4-2 with TRBJ2-5; TCRdb selects TRBD1, and the lack of DNA leaves this call unchecked. This CDR3 has 14 residues. Germline V gene data show CDR1 as LGHNA and CDR2 as YNFKEQ. This CDR3 reads CASSTQQDQETQYF.

This chain joins TRBV5-6 and TRBJ2-1; no DNA is available, so the TRBD2 call from TCRdb remains unchecked. The CDR3 contains 15 residues. Germline V CDR1 and CDR2: SGHDT, YYEEEE. The CDR3 spells CASSSGLADAGEQFF.